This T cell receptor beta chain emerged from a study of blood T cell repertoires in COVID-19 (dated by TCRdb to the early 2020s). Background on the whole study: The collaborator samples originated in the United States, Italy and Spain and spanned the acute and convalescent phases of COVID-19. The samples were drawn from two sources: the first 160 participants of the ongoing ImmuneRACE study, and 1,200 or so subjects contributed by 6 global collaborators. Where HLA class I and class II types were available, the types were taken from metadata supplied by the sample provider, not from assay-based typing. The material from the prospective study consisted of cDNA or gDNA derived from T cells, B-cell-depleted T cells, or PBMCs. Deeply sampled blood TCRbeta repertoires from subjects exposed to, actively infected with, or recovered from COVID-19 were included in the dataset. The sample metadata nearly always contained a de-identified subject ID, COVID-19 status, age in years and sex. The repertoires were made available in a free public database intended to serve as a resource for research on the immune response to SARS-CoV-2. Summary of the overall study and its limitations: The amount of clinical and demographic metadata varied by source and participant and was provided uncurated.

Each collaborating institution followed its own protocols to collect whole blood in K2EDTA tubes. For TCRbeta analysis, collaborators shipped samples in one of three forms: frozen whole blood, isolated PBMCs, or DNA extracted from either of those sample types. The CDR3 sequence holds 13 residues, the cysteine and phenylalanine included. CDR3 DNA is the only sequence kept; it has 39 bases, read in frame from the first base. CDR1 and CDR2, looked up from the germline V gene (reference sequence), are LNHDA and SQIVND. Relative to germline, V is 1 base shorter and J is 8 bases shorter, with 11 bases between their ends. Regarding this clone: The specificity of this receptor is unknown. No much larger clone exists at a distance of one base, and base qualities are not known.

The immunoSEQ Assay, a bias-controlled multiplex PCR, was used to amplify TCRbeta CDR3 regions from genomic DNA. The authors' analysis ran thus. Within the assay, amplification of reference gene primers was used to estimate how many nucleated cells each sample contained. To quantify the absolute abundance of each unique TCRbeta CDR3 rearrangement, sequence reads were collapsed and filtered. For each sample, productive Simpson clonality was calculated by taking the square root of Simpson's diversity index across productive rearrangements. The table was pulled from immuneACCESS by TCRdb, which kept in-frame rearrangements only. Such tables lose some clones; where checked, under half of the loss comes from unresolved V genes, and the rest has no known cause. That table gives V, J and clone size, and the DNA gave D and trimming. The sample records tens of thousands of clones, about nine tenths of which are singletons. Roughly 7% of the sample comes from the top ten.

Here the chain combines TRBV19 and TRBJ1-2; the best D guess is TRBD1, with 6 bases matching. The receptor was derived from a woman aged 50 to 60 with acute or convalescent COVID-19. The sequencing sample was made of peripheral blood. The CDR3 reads CASSIVGRGGYTF. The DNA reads TGTGCCAGTAGTATAGTGGGCAGGGGAGGCTACACCTTC.